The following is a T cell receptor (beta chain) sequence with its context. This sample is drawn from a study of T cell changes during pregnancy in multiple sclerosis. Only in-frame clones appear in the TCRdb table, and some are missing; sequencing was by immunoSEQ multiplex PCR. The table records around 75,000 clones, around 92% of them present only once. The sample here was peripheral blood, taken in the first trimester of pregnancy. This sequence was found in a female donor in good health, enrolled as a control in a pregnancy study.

The CDR3 DNA follows: TGTGCCAGCACCCCCGGGAGGTCAGGCAACACTGAAGCTTTCTTT. Its translation: CASTPGRSGNTEAFF. The rearrangement links TRBV6-5 to TRBJ1-1; unclear D gene. Germline V gene lookup returns CDR1 MNHEY and CDR2 SVGAGI. This CDR3 comprises 15 residues. V was shortened by 7 bases and J by 2 bases, with 17 bases between the two germline ends.